This TCR beta chain was observed in a study of OX40 agonist ivuxolimab in advanced cancers. Study details: The patients got ivuxolimab, which is an agonistic anti-OX40 (CD134) antibody. From 23 to 79 years was the age range, with a mean of around 60 years, and over 80% were male. Partial responses, seen in three patients, involved one hepatocellular carcinoma and two cutaneous melanomas. Study outcomes and limitations: Partial responders at 0.1-3.0 mg/kg showed near-lowest clonal expansion.

Points on this clone: Its cognate antigen is unknown.

Produced via immunoSEQ multiplex PCR; TCRdb's table is partial and in-frame only. The data show around 98,000 clones, roughly nine tenths seen once. V shed 5 bases, J shed 4 bases, and the junction held 5 bases outside the gene matches. This CDR3 contains 14 residues. Germline V gene data show CDR1 as MNHEY and CDR2 as SVGAGI. The receptor was derived from an adult with an advanced solid tumor such as melanoma, head and neck, liver or kidney cancer. This chain joins TRBV6-5 and TRBJ1-5, with 7 positions matching TRBD1. This specimen was CD4+ or CD8+ T cells sorted from blood, taken in a trial of the OX40 agonist ivuxolimab. CDR3 nucleotides: TGTGCCAGCAGTCAACGGACAGGAAATCAGCCCCAGCATTTT. It codes for CASSQRTGNQPQHF.